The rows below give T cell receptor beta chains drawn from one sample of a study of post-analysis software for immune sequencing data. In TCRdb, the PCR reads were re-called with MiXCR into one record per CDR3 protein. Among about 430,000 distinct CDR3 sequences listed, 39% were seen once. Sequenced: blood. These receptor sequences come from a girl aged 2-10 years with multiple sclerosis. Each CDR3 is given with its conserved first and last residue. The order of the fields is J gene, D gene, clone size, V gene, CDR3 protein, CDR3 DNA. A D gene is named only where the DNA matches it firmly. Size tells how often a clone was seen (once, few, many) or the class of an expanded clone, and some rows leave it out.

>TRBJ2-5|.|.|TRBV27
CASSLLGKETQYF
TGTGCCAGCTCACTATTGGGGAAAGAGACCCAGTACTTC
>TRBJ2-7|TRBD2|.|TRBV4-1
CASSHPQRGVSSYNEQYF
TGCGCCAGCAGCCATCCACAGCGGGGGGTAAGCTCCTACAATGAGCAGTACTTC
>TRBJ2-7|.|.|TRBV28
CASSLRVSYEQYF
TGTGCCAGCAGTTTGAGGGTATCCTACGAGCAGTACTTC
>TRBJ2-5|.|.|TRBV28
CASRTTYGPGETQYF
TGTGCCAGCAGGACCACTTACGGTCCCGGGGAGACCCAGTACTTC
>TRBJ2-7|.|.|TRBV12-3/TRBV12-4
CASSLVRLKAGTGNYEQYF
TGTGCCAGCAGTTTGGTCCGTCTTAAAGCCGGGACTGGTAACTACGAGCAGTACTTC
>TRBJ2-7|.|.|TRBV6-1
CASTGLQAYEQYF
TGTGCCAGCACCGGGCTCCAGGCCTACGAGCAGTACTTC
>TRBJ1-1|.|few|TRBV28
CASSLFSMNTEAFF
TGTGCCAGCAGTTTATTTTCGATGAACACTGAAGCTTTCTTT
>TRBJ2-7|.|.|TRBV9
CASSVRGLSYEQYF
TGTGCCAGCAGCGTACGGGGTCTCTCCTACGAGCAGTACTTC
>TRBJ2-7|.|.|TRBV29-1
CSVEYSTYFGLEQYF
TGCAGCGTTGAATATAGTACTTATTTTGGGCTCGAGCAGTACTTC
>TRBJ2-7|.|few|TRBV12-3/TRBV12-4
CASSLLIEQYF
TGTGCCAGCAGTTTATTGATCGAGCAGTACTTC
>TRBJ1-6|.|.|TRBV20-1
CSAPKEGRGSPLHF
TGCAGTGCCCCGAAGGAAGGTCGGGGCTCACCCCTCCACTTT
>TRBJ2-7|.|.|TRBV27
CASKLGLPYNEQYF
TGTGCCAGTAAGTTAGGACTACCCTACAATGAGCAGTACTTC
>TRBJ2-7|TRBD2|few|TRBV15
CATRGTSARPYEQYF
TGTGCCACCAGGGGGACTAGCGCAAGACCCTACGAGCAGTACTTC
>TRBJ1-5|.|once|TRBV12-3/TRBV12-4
CAPAPYVSNQPQHF
TGTGCCCCTGCCCCATACGTTAGCAATCAGCCCCAGCATTTT
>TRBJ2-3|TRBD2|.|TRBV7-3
CASSPGLAGGAQYF
TGTGCCAGCAGCCCGGGACTAGCGGGAGGGGCGCAGTATTTT
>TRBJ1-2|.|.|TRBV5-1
CASSIDRPASGYTF
TGCGCCAGCAGCATTGACAGGCCGGCGAGTGGCTACACCTTC
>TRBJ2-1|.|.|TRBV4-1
CASSQGGTFSSYNEQFF
TGCGCCAGCAGCCAAGGGGGGACTTTTAGCTCCTACAATGAGCAGTTCTTC
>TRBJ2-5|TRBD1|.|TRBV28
CASSLWQTGKETQYF
TGTGCCAGCAGTTTATGGCAGACAGGGAAAGAGACCCAGTACTTC
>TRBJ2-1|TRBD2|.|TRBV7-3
CASSLTSGSSREQFF
TGTGCCAGCAGCTTAACTAGCGGGAGTTCACGGGAGCAGTTCTTC
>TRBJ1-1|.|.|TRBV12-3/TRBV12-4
CASSPYQGRVTEAFF
TGTGCCAGCAGTCCCTACCAGGGGCGCGTCACTGAAGCTTTCTTT
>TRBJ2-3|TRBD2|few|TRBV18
CASSPRGIGQSTDTQYF
TGTGCCAGCTCACCGCGGGGGATAGGGCAGAGCACAGATACGCAGTATTTT
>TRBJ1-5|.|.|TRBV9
CASSVLPEGNQPQHF
TGTGCCAGCAGCGTCTTGCCAGAGGGAAATCAGCCCCAGCATTTT
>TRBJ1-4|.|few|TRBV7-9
CASSLDPNEKLFF
TGTGCCAGCAGCTTAGATCCTAATGAAAAACTGTTTTTT
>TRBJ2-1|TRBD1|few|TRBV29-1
CSVDRTGLISNEQFF
TGCAGCGTTGATAGGACAGGGCTTATTAGCAATGAGCAGTTCTTC
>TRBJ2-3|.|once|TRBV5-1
CASSPMTAPYTQYF
TGCGCCAGCAGCCCGATGACGGCTCCTTATACGCAGTATTTT
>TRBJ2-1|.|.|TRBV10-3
CAISETMLAFNEQFF
TGTGCCATCAGTGAGACTATGCTAGCGTTCAATGAGCAGTTCTTC
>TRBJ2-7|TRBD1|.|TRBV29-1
CSVVTGAYEQYF
TGCAGCGTTGTGACAGGGGCCTACGAGCAGTACTTC
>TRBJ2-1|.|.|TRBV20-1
CSARPSYNEQFF
TGCAGTGCTAGACCCTCATACAATGAGCAGTTCTTC
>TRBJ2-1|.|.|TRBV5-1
CASSLLGPLGEQFF
TGCGCCAGCAGCTTATTGGGCCCCCTCGGGGAGCAGTTCTTC
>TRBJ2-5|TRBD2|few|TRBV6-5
CASSYLRGAPQETQYF
TGTGCCAGCAGTTACCTGCGGGGGGCACCCCAAGAGACCCAGTACTTC
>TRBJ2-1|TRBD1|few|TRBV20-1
CSARGDRGRSYNEQFF
TGCAGTGCTAGAGGGGACAGGGGACGTTCCTACAATGAGCAGTTCTTC
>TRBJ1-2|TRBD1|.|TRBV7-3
CASSLGNRQGWYGYTF
TGTGCCAGCAGCTTAGGCAACCGACAGGGGTGGTATGGCTACACCTTC
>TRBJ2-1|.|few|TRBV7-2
CASSNSGGTYNEQFF
TGTGCCAGCAGCAATAGCGGAGGGACCTACAATGAGCAGTTCTTC
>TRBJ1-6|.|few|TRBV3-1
CASSQAGPKSSYNSPLHF
TGTGCCAGCAGCCAAGCAGGGCCGAAGAGCTCCTATAATTCACCCCTCCACTTT
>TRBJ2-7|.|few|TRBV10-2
CASSESGTLPYEQYF
TGCGCCAGCAGTGAGTCCGGGACCCTACCGTACGAGCAGTACTTC
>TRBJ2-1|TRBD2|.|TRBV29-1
CSVEASGVLYNEQFF
TGCAGCGTTGAAGCTAGCGGGGTCCTCTACAATGAGCAGTTCTTC